This T cell receptor (delta chain) was identified in a study of DNA immune sequencing with unique molecular identifiers (dated by TCRdb to the early 2020s). About the full investigation: gammadelta T cells were enriched from buffy coats using immunomagnetic cell separation, and their genomic DNA was sequenced. Donors were healthy individuals, with about 10 donors profiled from sorted peripheral blood gammadelta T cells. The study developed and validated an ultrasensitive DNA-based TRD repertoire sequencing method using PCR-introduced unique molecular identifiers. Validation of the sequencing method was done both on synthetic reference molecules and on blood samples taken from healthy individuals. Fluorescence-activated cell sorting was used to enrich gammadelta T cells from the PBMC of over nine healthy people. To compare enriched with non-enriched material, around 92 ng of enriched gammadelta T-cell DNA and roughly 1 ug of non-enriched PBMC DNA were sequenced. Points the paper makes about the study in general: Novel TRD sequences not targeted by the primers cannot be detected with the primer-based approach. TRD repertoire diversity differed among healthy donors, and several donors were highly oligoclonal, with the top 5 clonotypes making up more than half of productive molecules. Among clonotypes in healthy donors, the most frequent TRD rearrangement was TRDV2 paired with TRDJ1.

Ten or more counts support this clone. Which antigen it targets is not known. No much larger clone exists at a distance of one base, and base qualities are not known. Ends trimmed: V by 2 bases, J by 1 base; bases unmatched to a gene: 27. The CDR3, from cysteine to phenylalanine, totals 24 residues. Only CDR3 DNA is held: 72 bases, read in frame from base 1. The germline V gene gives CDR1 as TSWWSYY and CDR2 as QGS. Libraries were constructed by multiplex PCR. A 32-plex assay with primers for all 8 TRDV and 4 TRDJ genes covering the CDR3 was used to amplify genomic DNA. A 12-nucleotide UMI was attached over around 3 barcoding PCR cycles, and a second PCR was then run with Illumina adapter primers. AMPure XP beads were used to purify the libraries, and library quality was checked on a Fragment Analyzer using the HS NGS Fragment kit. The sequencing was run with an Illumina MiniSeq mid-output kit, including approximately 20% PhiX, and 150 cycles of paired-end reads. On the authors' methods: Reads were processed with MIGEC version 1.2.9 to group reads by UMI and build error-corrected consensus sequences. Post-processing used modified VDJtools version 1.2.1 scripts and the tcR R package. Clone calls in TCRdb were regenerated from the public reads with CATT, after which identical DNA sequences shared one row. These V and J calls rely on TCRdb rather than the paper's analysis. This sample has a few thousand delta-chain clones in its table, and around 15% of those were observed once. The ten largest clonotypes hold 45% to 55% of the sample.

The source material was gamma-delta T cells enriched from blood buffy coat, or unenriched PBMCs (not recorded which). The rearranged segments are TRDV1 and TRDJ1; the central 11 bases match TRDD3. The sequence was obtained from a human donor in good health. The nucleotides are TGTGCTCTTGGGGAAACCTTCCTCACGGTGTTACTGGGGGATAAGTCCCTTTTCACCGATAAACTCATCTTT. Translated, this is CALGETFLTVLLGDKSLFTDKLIF.